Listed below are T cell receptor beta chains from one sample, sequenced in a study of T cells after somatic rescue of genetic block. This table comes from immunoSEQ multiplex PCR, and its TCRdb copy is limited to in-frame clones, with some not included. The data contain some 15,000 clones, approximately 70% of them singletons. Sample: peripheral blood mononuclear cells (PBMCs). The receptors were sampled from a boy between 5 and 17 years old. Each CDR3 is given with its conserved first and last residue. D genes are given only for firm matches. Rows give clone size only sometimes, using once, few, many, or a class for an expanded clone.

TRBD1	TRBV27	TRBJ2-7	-	CASRRTGAYEQYF	TGTGCCAGCAGACGCACAGGGGCCTACGAGCAGTACTTC
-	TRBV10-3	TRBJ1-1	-	CAIRAQALEAFF	TGTGCCATCAGAGCACAGGCTCTTGAAGCTTTCTTT
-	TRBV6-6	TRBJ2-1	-	CASSYWASREQFF	TGTGCCAGCAGTTACTGGGCTAGTCGTGAGCAGTTCTTC
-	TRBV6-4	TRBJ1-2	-	CASSRTASNYGYTF	TGTGCCAGCAGTCGGACAGCTTCTAACTATGGCTACACCTTC
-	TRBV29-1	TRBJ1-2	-	CSSLGQAGGYTF	TGCAGTTCCCTCGGTCAGGCTGGGGGCTACACCTTC
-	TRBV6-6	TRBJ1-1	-	CASSYGWGTTEAFF	TGTGCCAGCAGTTATGGATGGGGGACCACTGAAGCTTTCTTT
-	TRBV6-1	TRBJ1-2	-	CASTPGLYGYTF	TGTGCCAGCACTCCGGGACTCTATGGCTACACCTTC
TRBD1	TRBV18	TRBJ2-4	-	CASSLETGGGNIQYF	TGTGCCAGCTCACTGGAAACAGGGGGCGGAAACATTCAGTACTTC
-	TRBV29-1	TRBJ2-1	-	CSVGRIVLGEQFF	TGCAGCGTCGGGCGTATCGTTCTTGGTGAGCAGTTCTTC
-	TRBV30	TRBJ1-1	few	CAWSYKTEAFF	TGTGCCTGGAGCTACAAAACTGAAGCTTTCTTT
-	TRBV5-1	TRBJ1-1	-	CASSLVGLDTEAFF	TGCGCCAGCAGCTTGGTGGGGTTGGACACTGAAGCTTTCTTT
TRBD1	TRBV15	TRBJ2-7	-	CATSRGLSRDSYEQYF	TGTGCCACCAGCAGAGGACTGTCAAGGGACAGCTACGAGCAGTACTTC
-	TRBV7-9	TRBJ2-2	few	CASSFYITGELFF	TGTGCCAGCAGCTTCTATATTACCGGGGAGCTGTTTTTT
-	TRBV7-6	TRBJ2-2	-	CASSLSWFDGELFF	TGTGCCAGCAGCCTGTCCTGGTTTGACGGGGAGCTGTTTTTT
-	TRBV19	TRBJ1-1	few	CASGAGTGLGTEAFF	TGTGCCAGTGGAGCGGGAACAGGGTTAGGCACTGAAGCTTTCTTT
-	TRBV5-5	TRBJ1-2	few	CASSLWAGSNGYTF	TGTGCCAGCAGCTTGTGGGCAGGAAGTAATGGCTACACCTTC
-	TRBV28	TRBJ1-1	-	CASSFPAGAFF	TGTGCCAGCAGTTTTCCAGCAGGAGCTTTCTTT
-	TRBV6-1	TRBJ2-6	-	CASSAQGGGANVLTF	TGTGCCAGCAGTGCACAGGGTGGAGGGGCCAACGTCCTGACTTTC
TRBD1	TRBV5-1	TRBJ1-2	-	CASSLAWTGAIFNYGYTF	TGCGCCAGCAGCTTGGCCTGGACAGGGGCGATTTTTAACTATGGCTACACCTTC
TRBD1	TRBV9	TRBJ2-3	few	CASSATGVDTQYF	TGTGCCAGCAGCGCGACAGGGGTAGATACGCAGTATTTT
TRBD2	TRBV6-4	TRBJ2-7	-	CASSGPVTSGAYEQYF	TGTGCCAGCAGTGGCCCCGTGACTAGCGGGGCCTACGAGCAGTACTTC
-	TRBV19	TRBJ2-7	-	CASSAFGTSRAPYEQYF	TGTGCCAGTAGCGCCTTTGGGACTTCCCGGGCGCCCTACGAGCAGTACTTC
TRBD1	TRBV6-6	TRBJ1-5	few	CASSSPTGVPNQPQHF	TGTGCCAGCAGTTCCCCGACAGGGGTGCCCAATCAGCCCCAGCATTTT
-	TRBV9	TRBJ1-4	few	CASSVEGQEKLFF	TGTGCCAGCAGCGTAGAAGGACAGGAAAAACTGTTTTTT
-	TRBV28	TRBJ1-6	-	CASSFRTASSYNSPLHF	TGTGCCAGCAGTTTCCGGACAGCCAGCTCCTATAATTCACCCCTCCACTTT
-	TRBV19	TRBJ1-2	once	CASKGLGANYGYTF	TGTGCCAGCAAAGGGTTGGGTGCTAACTATGGCTACACCTTC
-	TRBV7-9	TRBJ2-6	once	CAGYRAPGGSGANVLTF	TGTGCCGGATACAGGGCGCCGGGGGGCTCTGGGGCCAACGTCCTGACTTTC
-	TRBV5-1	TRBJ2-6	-	CASRRGDISGANVLTF	TGCGCCAGCAGGAGGGGCGACATCTCTGGGGCCAACGTCCTGACTTTC
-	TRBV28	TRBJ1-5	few	CASSLLRDGLSNQPQHF	TGTGCCAGCAGTTTATTACGGGACGGACTTAGCAATCAGCCCCAGCATTTT
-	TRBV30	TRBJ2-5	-	CAWSVNVGQETQYF	TGTGCCTGGAGTGTGAATGTGGGCCAAGAGACCCAGTACTTC
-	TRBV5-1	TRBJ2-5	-	CASSLAQGYQETQYF	TGCGCCAGCAGCTTGGCGCAGGGCTACCAAGAGACCCAGTACTTC
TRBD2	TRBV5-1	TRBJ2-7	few	CASSFGGVYEQYF	TGCGCCAGCAGCTTCGGGGGGGTCTACGAGCAGTACTTC
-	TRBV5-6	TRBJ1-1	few	CASSFRRGMNTEAFF	TGTGCCAGCAGCTTCAGGAGAGGAATGAACACTGAAGCTTTCTTT
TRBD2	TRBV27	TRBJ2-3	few	CASSSRLAGGRGTDTQYF	TGTGCCAGCAGTTCCCGACTAGCGGGGGGACGCGGGACAGATACGCAGTATTTT
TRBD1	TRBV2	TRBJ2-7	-	CASSADRDHEQYF	TGTGCCAGCAGCGCCGACAGGGACCACGAGCAGTACTTC
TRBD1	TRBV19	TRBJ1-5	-	CASSKTGGSNQPQHF	TGTGCCAGTAGTAAGACAGGGGGCAGCAATCAGCCCCAGCATTTT
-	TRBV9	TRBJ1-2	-	CASSVAEKVGYTF	TGTGCCAGCAGCGTAGCAGAGAAGGTTGGCTACACCTTC
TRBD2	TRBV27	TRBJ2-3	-	CASSLAGATDTQYF	TGTGCCAGCAGCTTAGCGGGAGCCACAGATACGCAGTATTTT
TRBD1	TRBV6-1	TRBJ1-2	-	CASSVARDRGNYGYTF	TGTGCCAGCAGTGTCGCCCGGGACAGGGGTAACTATGGCTACACCTTC
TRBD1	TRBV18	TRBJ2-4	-	CASSPLGTGGALAKNIQYF	TGTGCCAGCTCACCGTTAGGGACAGGGGGTGCTCTAGCCAAAAACATTCAGTACTTC
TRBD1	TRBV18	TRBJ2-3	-	CASSPQGAGGGDTQYF	TGTGCCAGCTCACCTCAGGGGGCCGGGGGTGGAGATACGCAGTATTTT
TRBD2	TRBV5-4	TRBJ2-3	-	CASSSRLAGGPSTDTQYF	TGTGCCAGCAGCTCGAGACTAGCGGGGGGGCCAAGCACAGATACGCAGTATTTT